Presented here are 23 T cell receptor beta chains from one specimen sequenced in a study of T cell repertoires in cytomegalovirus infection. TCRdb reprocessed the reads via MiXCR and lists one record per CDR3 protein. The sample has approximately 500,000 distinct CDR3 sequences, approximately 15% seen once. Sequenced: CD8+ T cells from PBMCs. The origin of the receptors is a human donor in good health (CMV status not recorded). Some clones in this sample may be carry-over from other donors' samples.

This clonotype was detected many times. The CDR3 loop is CASLEGNTEAFF. The DNA for the CDR3 is TGTGCTAGTCTTGAGGGTAACACTGAAGCTTTCTTT. The rearrangement links TRBV12-5 to TRBJ1-1; D is uncertain. The germline V gene encodes CDR1 LGHNT and CDR2 FRNRAP. V lost 8 bases to trimming and J lost 2 bases, with 9 bases between them. The CDR3 extends over 12 amino acids.

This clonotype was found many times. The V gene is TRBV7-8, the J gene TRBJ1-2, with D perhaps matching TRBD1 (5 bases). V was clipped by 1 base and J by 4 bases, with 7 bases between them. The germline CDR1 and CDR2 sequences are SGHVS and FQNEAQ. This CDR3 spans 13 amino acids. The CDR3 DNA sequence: TGTGCCAGCAGCTTAGAACAGGCCTATGGCTACACCTTC. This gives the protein CASSLEQAYGYTF.

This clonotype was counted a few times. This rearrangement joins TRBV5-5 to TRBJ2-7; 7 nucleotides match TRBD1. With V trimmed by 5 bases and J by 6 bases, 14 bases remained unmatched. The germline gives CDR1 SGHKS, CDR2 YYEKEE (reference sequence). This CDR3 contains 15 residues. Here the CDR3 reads CASSPRQGGFGEQYF. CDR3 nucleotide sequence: TGTGCCAGCAGTCCTCGACAAGGGGGCTTTGGCGAGCAGTACTTC.

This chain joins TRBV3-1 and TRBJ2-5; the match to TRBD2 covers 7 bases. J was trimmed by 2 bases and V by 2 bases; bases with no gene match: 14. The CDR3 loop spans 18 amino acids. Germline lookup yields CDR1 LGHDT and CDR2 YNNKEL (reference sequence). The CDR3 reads CASSQMVLPSGIQETQYF. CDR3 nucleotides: TGTGCCAGCAGCCAAATGGTTCTTCCTAGCGGAATTCAAGAGACCCAGTACTTC.

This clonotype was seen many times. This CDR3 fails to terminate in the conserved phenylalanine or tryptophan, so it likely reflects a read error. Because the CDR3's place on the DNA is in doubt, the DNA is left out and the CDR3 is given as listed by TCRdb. This CDR3 is CASSREPAGDLGL. The chain employs TRBV7-3 and TRBJ2-3; the table assigns TRBD2, which was not confirmed against the DNA. The CDR3 is 13 amino acids long, termini counted. Germline CDR1 and CDR2: SGHTA and FQGTGA.

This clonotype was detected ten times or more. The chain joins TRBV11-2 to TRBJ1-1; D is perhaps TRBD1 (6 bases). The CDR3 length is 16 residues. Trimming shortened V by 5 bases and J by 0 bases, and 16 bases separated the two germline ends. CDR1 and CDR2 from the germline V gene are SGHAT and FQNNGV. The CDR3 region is CASSNRPGHLNTEAFF. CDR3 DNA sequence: TGTGCCAGCAGCAACCGACCGGGACATTTGAACACTGAAGCTTTCTTT.

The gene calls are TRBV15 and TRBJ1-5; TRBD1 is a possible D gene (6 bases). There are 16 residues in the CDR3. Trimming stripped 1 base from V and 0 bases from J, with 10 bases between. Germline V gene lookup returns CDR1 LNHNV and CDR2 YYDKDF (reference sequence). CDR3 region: CATSRGTAYSNQPQHF. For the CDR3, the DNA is TGTGCCACCAGCAGAGGGACAGCTTATAGCAATCAGCCCCAGCATTTT.

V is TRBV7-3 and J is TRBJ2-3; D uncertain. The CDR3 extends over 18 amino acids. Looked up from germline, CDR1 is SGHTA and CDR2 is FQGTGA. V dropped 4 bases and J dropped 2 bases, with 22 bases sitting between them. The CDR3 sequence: CASSSLTQTALLTDTQYF. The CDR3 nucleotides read TGTGCCAGCAGCTCCCTGACCCAGACGGCCCTCCTCACAGATACGCAGTATTTT. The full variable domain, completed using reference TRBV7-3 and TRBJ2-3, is GAGVSQTPSNKVTEKGKYVELRCDPISGHTALYWYRQSLGQGPEFLIYFQGTGAADDSGLPNDRFFAVRPEGSVSTLKIQRTERGDSAVYLCASSSLTQTALLTDTQYFGPGTRLTVL.

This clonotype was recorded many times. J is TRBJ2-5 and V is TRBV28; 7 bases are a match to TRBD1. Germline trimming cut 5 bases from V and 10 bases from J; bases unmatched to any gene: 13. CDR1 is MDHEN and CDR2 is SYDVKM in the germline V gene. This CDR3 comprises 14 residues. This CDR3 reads CASSPPDRVGGQYF. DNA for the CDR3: TGTGCCAGCAGTCCACCCGACAGGGTTGGGGGCCAGTACTTC.

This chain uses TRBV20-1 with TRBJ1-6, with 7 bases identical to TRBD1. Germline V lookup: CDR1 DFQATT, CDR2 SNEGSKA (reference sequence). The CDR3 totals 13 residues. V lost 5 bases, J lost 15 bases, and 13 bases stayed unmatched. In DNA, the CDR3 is TGCAGTGCTCCGTCCCGGGACAGTCCTTACCTCCACTTT. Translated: CSAPSRDSPYLHF.

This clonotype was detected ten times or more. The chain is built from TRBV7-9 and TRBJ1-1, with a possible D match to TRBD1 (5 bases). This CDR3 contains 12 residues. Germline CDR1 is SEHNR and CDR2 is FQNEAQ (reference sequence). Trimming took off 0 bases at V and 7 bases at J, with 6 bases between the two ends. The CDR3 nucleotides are TGTGCCAGCAGCTTAGCGCAGGGTGAAGCTTTCTTT. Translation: CASSLAQGEAFF.

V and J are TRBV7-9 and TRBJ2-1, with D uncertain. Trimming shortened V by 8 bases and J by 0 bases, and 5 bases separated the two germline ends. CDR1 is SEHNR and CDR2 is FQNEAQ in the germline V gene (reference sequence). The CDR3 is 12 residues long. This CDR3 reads CASAFSYNEQFF. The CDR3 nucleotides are TGTGCCAGCGCCTTCTCCTACAATGAGCAGTTCTTC.

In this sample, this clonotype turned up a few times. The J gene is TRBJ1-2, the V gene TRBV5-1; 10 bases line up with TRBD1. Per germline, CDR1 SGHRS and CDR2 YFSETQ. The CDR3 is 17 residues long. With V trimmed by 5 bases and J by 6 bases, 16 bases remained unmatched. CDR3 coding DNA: TGCGCCAGCAGGACCGGTGACAGGGGGCTTGTTAAAGATGGCTACACCTTC. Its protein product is CASRTGDRGLVKDGYTF.

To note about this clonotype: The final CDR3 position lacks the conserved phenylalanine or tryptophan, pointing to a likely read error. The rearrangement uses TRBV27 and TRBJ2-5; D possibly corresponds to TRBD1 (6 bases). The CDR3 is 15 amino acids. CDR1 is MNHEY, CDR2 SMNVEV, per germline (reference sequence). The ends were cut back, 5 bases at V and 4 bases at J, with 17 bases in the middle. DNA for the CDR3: TGTGCCAGCAGTCTAGGGACATCAGGAGGAGAGACCCAGTACTTA. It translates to CASSLGTSGGETQYL.

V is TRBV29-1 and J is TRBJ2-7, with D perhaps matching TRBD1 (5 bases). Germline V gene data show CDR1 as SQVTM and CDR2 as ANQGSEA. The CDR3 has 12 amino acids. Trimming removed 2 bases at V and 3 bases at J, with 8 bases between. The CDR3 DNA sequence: TGCAGCGTTGAATCAGGGAACTACGAGCAGTACTTC. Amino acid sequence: CSVESGNYEQYF.

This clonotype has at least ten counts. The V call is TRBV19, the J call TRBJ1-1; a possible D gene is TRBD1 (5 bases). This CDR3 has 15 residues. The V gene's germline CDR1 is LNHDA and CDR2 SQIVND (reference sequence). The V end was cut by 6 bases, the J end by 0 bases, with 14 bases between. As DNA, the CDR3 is TGTGCCAGTAGCCCGGGCGACAGAATGAACACTGAAGCTTTCTTT. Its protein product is CASSPGDRMNTEAFF. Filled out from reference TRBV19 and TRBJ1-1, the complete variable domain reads DGGITQSPKYLFRKEGQNVTLSCEQNLNHDAMYWYRQDPGQGLRLIYYSQIVNDFQKGDIAEGYSVSREKKESFPLTVTSAQKNPTAFYLCASSPGDRMNTEAFFGQGTRLTVV.

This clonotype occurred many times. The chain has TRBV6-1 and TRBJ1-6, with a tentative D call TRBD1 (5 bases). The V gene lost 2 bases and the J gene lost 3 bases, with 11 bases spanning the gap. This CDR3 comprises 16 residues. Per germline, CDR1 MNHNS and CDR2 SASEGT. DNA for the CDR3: TGTGCCAGCAGTGAAAGGCGAGACAGCTATAATTCACCCCTCCACTTT. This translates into CASSERRDSYNSPLHF.

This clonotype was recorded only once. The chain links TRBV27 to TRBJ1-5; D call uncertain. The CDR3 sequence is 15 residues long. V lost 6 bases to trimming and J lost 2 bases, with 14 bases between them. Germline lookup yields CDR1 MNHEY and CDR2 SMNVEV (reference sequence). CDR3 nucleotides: TGTGCCAGCAGCCCTTTTCTATCTCGCAATCAGCCCCAGCATTTT. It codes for CASSPFLSRNQPQHF.

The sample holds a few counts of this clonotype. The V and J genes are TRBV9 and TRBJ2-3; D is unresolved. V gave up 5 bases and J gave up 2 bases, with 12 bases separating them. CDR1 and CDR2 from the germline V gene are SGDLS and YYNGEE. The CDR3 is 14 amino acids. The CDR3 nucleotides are TGTGCCAGCAGTCCAGATCGAAACACAGATACGCAGTATTTT. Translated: CASSPDRNTDTQYF.

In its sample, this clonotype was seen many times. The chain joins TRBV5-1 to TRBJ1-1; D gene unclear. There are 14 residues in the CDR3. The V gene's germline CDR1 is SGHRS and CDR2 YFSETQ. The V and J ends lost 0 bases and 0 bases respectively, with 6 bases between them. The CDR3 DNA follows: TGCGCCAGCAGCTTGGACGGTGTGAACACTGAAGCTTTCTTT. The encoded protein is CASSLDGVNTEAFF.

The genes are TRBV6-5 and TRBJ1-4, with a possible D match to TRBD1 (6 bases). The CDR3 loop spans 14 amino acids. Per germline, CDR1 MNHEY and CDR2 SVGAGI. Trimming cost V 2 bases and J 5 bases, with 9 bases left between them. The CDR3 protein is CASSYTGQNEKLFF. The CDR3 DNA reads TGTGCCAGCAGTTACACAGGACAGAATGAAAAACTGTTTTTT.

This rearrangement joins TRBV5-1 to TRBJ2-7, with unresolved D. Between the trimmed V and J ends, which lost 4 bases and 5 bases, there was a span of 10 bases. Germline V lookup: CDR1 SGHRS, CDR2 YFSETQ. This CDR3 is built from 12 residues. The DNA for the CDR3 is TGCGCCAGCAGCGAGGCACCCCACGAGCAGTACTTC. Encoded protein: CASSEAPHEQYF.

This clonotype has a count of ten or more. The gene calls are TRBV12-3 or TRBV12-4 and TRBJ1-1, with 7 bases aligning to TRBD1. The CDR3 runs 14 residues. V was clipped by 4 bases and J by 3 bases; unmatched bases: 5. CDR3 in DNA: TGTGCCAGCAGTTGGACAGGAGGAGACACTGAAGCTTTCTTT. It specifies CASSWTGGDTEAFF.